This TCR beta chain derives from a study of T cell responses to AZD1222 COVID-19 vaccine. Here immunoSEQ multiplex PCR was the method, and the copy in TCRdb shows in-frame clones only, minus some. The data show some 170,000 clones, with around nine tenths seen just once and about 3% held by the top ten. V lost 6 bases, J lost 2 bases, and 8 bases lay in between. The CDR3 runs 12 residues. The germline V gene encodes CDR1 MNHEY and CDR2 SVGAGI. Concerning this clone: Its antigen is not identified.

The study's findings and limits: It should be noted that donors were predominantly white British and more often female, and clonal diversity was possibly underestimated.

The sequence was collected from an adult in good health. V and J are TRBV6-5 and TRBJ2-7; possible D gene TRBD1, 6 bases. The sequenced sample was peripheral blood, obtained on day 0 of AZD1222 vaccination. As DNA, the CDR3 is TGTGCCAGCAGGGGACATACCTACGAGCAGTACTTC. Protein sequence: CASRGHTYEQYF.